This TCR beta chain was sequenced for a study of shared clonotypes between healthy human individuals. CDR1 is SGHTA and CDR2 is FQGNSA in the germline V gene. Trimming shortened V by 5 bases and J by 1 base, and 12 bases separated the two germline ends. The CDR3 loop spans 14 amino acids. This table comes from immunoSEQ multiplex PCR, and its TCRdb copy is limited to in-frame clones, with some not included. The data show 2 million to 2.5 million clones, with less than 95% seen just once and approximately 0.41% held by the top ten. The source of this sequence is a man between 18 and 35 years old in good health. Some clones in this sample may be carry-over from other donors' samples. V and J are TRBV7-2 and TRBJ2-7, with D maybe TRBD2 (6 bases). The specimen was naive CD4+ T cells from PBMCs. This sample's subset: CD45RA+ positively selected. CDR3 coding DNA: TGTGCCAGCAGCCCCAGGACTATTTCCTACGAGCAGTACTTC. As protein: CASSPRTISYEQYF. The variable domain in full, completed from reference TRBV7-2 and TRBJ2-7, reads GAGVSQSPSNKVTEKGKDVELRCDPISGHTALYWYRQSLGQGLEFLIYFQGNSAPDKSGLPSDRFSAERTGGSVSTLTIQRTQQEDSAVYLCASSPRTISYEQYFGPGTRLTVT.